The 21 T cell receptor beta chains presented below share a single source sample, sequenced in a study of blood T cell repertoires in COVID-19. The protocol was immunoSEQ multiplex PCR, while the TCRdb copy is restricted to in-frame clones and leaves out a portion. The sample consists of fewer than 85,000 clones, around 91% of them appearing once. The sequenced material came from peripheral blood. The receptor source for this set is a woman between 45 and 65 years old in a cohort sampled during active COVID-19.

The rearrangement links TRBV7-8 to TRBJ1-5; TRBD1 might be the D (5 bases). The germline V and J ends were trimmed by 5 bases and 5 bases, with 19 bases remaining between them. Germline assignment: CDR1 SGHVS and CDR2 FQNEAQ. The CDR3 runs 16 residues. CDR3 DNA: TGTGCCAGCAGCCCCTGGGGGGGGAGAGCGGATCAGCCCCAGCATTTT. It translates to CASSPWGGRADQPQHF.

The CDR3 DNA reads as TGTGCCAGCAGCTTAGAGGGACTTCTCTACGAGCAGTACTTC. Translation gives CASSLEGLLYEQYF. The rearrangement links TRBV7-9 to TRBJ2-7, with D possibly matching TRBD2 (6 bases). In germline, CDR1 is SEHNR, CDR2 FQNEAQ (reference sequence). CDR3 length: 14 amino acids. The V and J ends lost 1 base and 3 bases respectively, with 10 bases between them.

V gene TRBV6-6 combines with J gene TRBJ2-1, with 13 nucleotides matching TRBD2. Per germline, CDR1 MNHNY and CDR2 SVGAGI (reference sequence). V shed 6 bases, J shed 6 bases, and the junction held 2 bases outside the gene matches. This CDR3 spans 14 amino acids. CDR3 region: CASRGTSGANEQFF. Here the CDR3 DNA reads TGTGCCAGCAGAGGGACTAGCGGGGCCAATGAGCAGTTCTTC.

The genes are TRBV28 and TRBJ1-5; D not certain. Trimming removed 8 bases from V and 3 bases from J, with 14 bases in between. The germline V gene encodes CDR1 MDHEN and CDR2 SYDVKM. The CDR3 extends over 14 amino acids. CDR3 amino acids: CASRYGAHNQPQHF. The CDR3 DNA reads TGTGCCAGCCGATACGGTGCCCACAATCAGCCCCAGCATTTT.

J is TRBJ2-7 and V is TRBV7-3; tentative D call: TRBD1 (5 bases). Trimming took off 0 bases at V and 5 bases at J, with 11 bases between the two ends. The CDR3 contains 14 residues. Looked up from germline, CDR1 is SGHTA and CDR2 is FQGTGA. DNA of the CDR3: TGTGCCAGCAGCTTAACAGGGGCCTTCGACGAGCAGTACTTC. Amino acid sequence: CASSLTGAFDEQYF.

The V gene is TRBV2, the J gene TRBJ1-6; possibly TRBD1 for D (6 bases). Per the germline V gene, CDR1 is SNHLY and CDR2 is FYNNEI. The CDR3 has 16 residues. V was cut by 3 bases and J by 6 bases, with 15 bases left in between. CDR3 DNA: TGTGCCAGCAGTGAGAGGGCAGGGGCTTTTAATTCACCCCTCCACTTT. It encodes CASSERAGAFNSPLHF.

V is TRBV3-1 (or the pseudogene TRBV3-2) and J is TRBJ1-1; the match to TRBD1 covers 8 bases. The CDR3 runs to 14 residues. CDR1 is LGHDT, CDR2 YNNKEL, per germline (reference sequence). Trimming took 5 bases from V and 2 from J; bases not matched to a gene: 4. This CDR3 is CASSDRGSNTEAFF. In DNA, the CDR3 is TGTGCCAGCAGCGACAGGGGCTCTAACACTGAAGCTTTCTTT.

The gene calls are TRBV21-1 and TRBJ1-2; the table's D call TRBD1 went unverified against the DNA. TRBV21-1 is tagged as a pseudogene. The CDR3 spans 16 residues. The CDR3 region is CASSNPPARSVYGYTF. The DNA of the CDR3 is TGTGCCAGCAGCAACCCCCCCGCCAGGTCGGTCTATGGCTACACCTTC.

The J gene is TRBJ2-7, the V gene TRBV10-1, with 7 bases aligning to TRBD2. Germline CDR1 and CDR2: WNHNN and SYGVQD (reference sequence). The CDR3 extends over 13 amino acids. Losses at the gene ends were 8 bases for V and 2 bases for J; bases not matched to a gene: 6. CDR3 nucleotides: TGCGCCAGCTCCGAAGGGACTACCTACGAGCAGTACTTC. Translation: CASSEGTTYEQYF.

The CDR3 region has the DNA TGTGCCAGCAGCTCCGGGACAGACTATGGCTACACCTTC. It is translated as CASSSGTDYGYTF. This chain uses TRBV5-6 with TRBJ1-2; TRBD1 agrees at 7 bases. Germline V gene data show CDR1 as SGHDT and CDR2 as YYEEEE. The CDR3 consists of 13 residues. Trimming at V came to 3 bases and at J to 3 bases, leaving 2 bases not matched to a gene.

The gene calls are TRBV28 and TRBJ2-3; D perhaps matches TRBD1 (5 bases). The V end lost 4 bases, the J end lost 8 bases, and 19 bases lay between the germline ends. Germline CDR1 is MDHEN and CDR2 is SYDVKM. CDR3 length equals 15 residues. This CDR3 reads CASSSYRLIGPTQYF. Written as DNA, the CDR3 is TGTGCCAGCAGTTCATACAGGCTCATCGGCCCTACGCAGTATTTT.

V and J are TRBV7-8 and TRBJ1-4, with a possible D match to TRBD1 (5 bases). This CDR3 is built from 15 residues. The V end was cut by 5 bases, the J end by 0 bases, with 10 bases between. Germline CDR1 is SGHVS and CDR2 is FQNEAQ. The CDR3 DNA reads as TGTGCCAGCAGCCGGGGGGGGGCAACTAATGAAAAACTGTTTTTT. It encodes CASSRGGATNEKLFF.

The CDR3 coding sequence is TGTGCCACCCAGGCGAGGGGGATGAACACTGAAGCTTTCTTT. Translation: CATQARGMNTEAFF. The chain links TRBV3-1 (or the pseudogene TRBV3-2) to TRBJ1-1, with D maybe TRBD1 (6 bases). The germline V gene encodes CDR1 LGHDT and CDR2 YNNKEL (reference sequence). V was pared by 10 bases and J by 0 bases, with 15 bases between. CDR3 length: 14 residues.

The chain combines TRBV2 with TRBJ1-5; 8 bases are shared with TRBD1. Germline CDR1 is SNHLY and CDR2 is FYNNEI. J was trimmed by 2 bases and V by 5 bases; bases with no gene match: 5. The CDR3 covers 15 residues. The CDR3 loop reads CASSLQGAGNQPQHF. The CDR3 DNA reads as TGTGCCAGCAGTCTTCAGGGGGCAGGCAATCAGCCCCAGCATTTT.

The chain couples TRBV3-1 (or the pseudogene TRBV3-2) to TRBJ2-5; 8 bases match TRBD2. With 1 base clipped from V and 5 bases from J, the junction kept 12 bases outside the gene matches. Germline V gene lookup returns CDR1 LGHDT and CDR2 YNNKEL (reference sequence). This CDR3 is built from 17 residues. The CDR3: CASSQGSGGAGKETQYF. The CDR3 DNA is TGTGCCAGCAGCCAAGGAAGCGGGGGCGCCGGGAAGGAGACCCAGTACTTC.

The V gene is TRBV3-1 (or the pseudogene TRBV3-2), the J gene TRBJ2-3; TRBD2 matches 15 bases. Germline loops: CDR1 LGHDT, CDR2 YNNKEL (reference sequence). This CDR3 contains 19 residues. V was pared by 5 bases and J by 2 bases, with 11 bases of the junction left unmatched. CDR3 sequence: CASSSPGTSGGLYTDTQYF. CDR3 in DNA: TGTGCCAGCAGCTCCCCCGGGACTAGCGGGGGGCTTTACACAGATACGCAGTATTTT.

The chain joins TRBV6-5 to TRBJ1-2; 11 nucleotides match TRBD1. The CDR3 is 12 residues long. With V trimmed by 6 bases and J by 13 bases, 7 bases remained unmatched. Germline V gives CDR1 MNHEY, CDR2 SVGAGI. The CDR3: CASSGTGGRSTF. The CDR3 DNA reads as TGTGCCAGCAGCGGGACAGGGGGTCGGTCCACCTTC.

The chain combines TRBV2 with TRBJ2-7, with D perhaps matching TRBD2 (6 bases). V shed 7 bases and J shed 3 bases, with 19 bases lying between them. Germline V gene lookup returns CDR1 SNHLY and CDR2 FYNNEI. The CDR3 is 15 residues long. The DNA of the CDR3 is TGTGCCAGCAACCCAGGACTAACCGGGAGCTACGAGCAGTACTTC. As protein: CASNPGLTGSYEQYF. The entire variable domain, with the rest obtained from reference TRBV2 and TRBJ2-7, is as follows: EPEVTQTPSHQVTQMGQEVILRCVPISNHLYFYWYRQILGQKVEFLVSFYNNEISEKSEIFDDQFSVERPDGSNFTLKIRSTKLEDSAMYFCASNPGLTGSYEQYFGPGTRLTVT.

The V and J genes are TRBV27 and TRBJ1-5, with a weak D call TRBD1 (5 bases). V lost 7 bases and J 9 bases, leaving 13 bases between the germline ends. The CDR3 length is 12 residues. From germline, CDR1 is MNHEY and CDR2 SMNVEV (reference sequence). The CDR3 reads CASTSSGGPQHF. For the CDR3, the DNA is TGTGCCAGCACCTCATCGGGGGGGCCCCAGCATTTT.

The rearrangement links TRBV28 to TRBJ2-7, with 7 bases matching TRBD1. Germline-derived CDR1 and CDR2 are MDHEN and SYDVKM. V shed 8 bases, J shed 2 bases, and the junction held 6 bases outside the gene matches. The CDR3 length is 13 residues. The CDR3 spells CASLKGQPYEQYF. The CDR3 bases are TGTGCCAGCCTGAAGGGACAGCCCTACGAGCAGTACTTC.

The chain combines TRBV28 with TRBJ2-7; a possible D gene is TRBD2 (6 bases). Germline V gene lookup returns CDR1 MDHEN and CDR2 SYDVKM. V gave up 6 bases and J gave up 4 bases, with 22 bases separating them. This CDR3 is built from 16 residues. The CDR3 coding sequence is TGTGCCAGCAGGCGCACTCACCCGGGACTCGTATACGAGCAGTACTTC. Encoded protein: CASRRTHPGLVYEQYF.